These 29 T cell receptor beta chains originate from one sample sequenced in a study of beta chain features in type 1 diabetes. Expressed TCRB transcripts were sequenced because the entire RNA isolate underwent reverse transcription. The assay was immunoSEQ multiplex PCR, and TCRdb's table has in-frame clones only and misses some. The sample yields more than 120,000 clones, around 13% seen once. These receptors' antigens are unknown. Study-wide points: All four CD4+ subsets of Type 1 diabetes patients contained TCRB CDR3s that were moderately but significantly shorter.

Sequenced sample: central memory CD4+ T cells from blood. These TCRs come from a man aged 18-30 years with type 1 diabetes.

The chain recombines TRBV5-1 with TRBJ1-6, with D possibly being TRBD1 (5 bases). The CDR3 length is 17 residues. V dropped 2 bases and J dropped 7 bases, with 19 bases sitting between them. Germline V gives CDR1 SGHRS, CDR2 YFSETQ. For the CDR3, the DNA is TGCGCCAGCAGCTTAAATAGTGCCGGGACGCCGAATTCACCCCTCCACTTT. Translation: CASSLNSAGTPNSPLHF.

The rearrangement links TRBV5-4 to TRBJ1-4; D is unresolved. V lost 4 bases to trimming and J lost 8 bases, with 12 bases between them. CDR1 is SGHNT, CDR2 YYREEE, per germline (reference sequence). The CDR3 loop spans 13 amino acids. The CDR3 is CASSTGEQEKLFF. In nucleotides, the CDR3 is TGTGCCAGCAGCACTGGCGAACAGGAAAAACTGTTTTTT.

This clone occurred a few times. The gene calls are TRBV11-2 and TRBJ2-1, with 8 positions matching TRBD1. Germline CDR1 reads SGHAT; CDR2 reads FQNNGV. The junction had 0 bases not matched to a gene; V was cut back by 5 bases and J by 6 bases. This CDR3 spans 12 amino acids. In DNA, the CDR3 is TGTGCCAGCAGCGGACAGGGCAATGAGCAGTTCTTC. This encodes CASSGQGNEQFF.

The CDR3 loop is CASSALAGQDNEQFF. Written as DNA, the CDR3 is TGCGCCAGCAGCGCCCTAGCGGGACAAGACAATGAGCAGTTCTTC. The rearrangement uses TRBV5-1 and TRBJ2-1; 9 nucleotides line up with TRBD2. There are 15 residues in the CDR3. Germline lookup yields CDR1 SGHRS and CDR2 YFSETQ. Trimming at V came to 4 bases and at J to 5 bases, leaving 7 bases not matched to a gene.

CDR3 sequence: CASSLSWDRGYEQYF. CDR3 DNA sequence: TGTGCCAGCAGCTTATCCTGGGACAGGGGCTACGAGCAGTACTTC. This chain connects TRBV11-2 to TRBJ2-7, with 10 bases matching TRBD1. After removal of 2 bases from V and 3 bases from J, the junction contained 4 bases not matched to a gene. The CDR3 is 15 residues long. Germline V lookup: CDR1 SGHAT, CDR2 FQNNGV.

This chain links TRBV5-1 with TRBJ2-1; D remains ambiguous. V dropped 7 bases and J dropped 6 bases, with 8 bases sitting between them. The CDR3 consists of 11 residues. Germline values: CDR1 SGHRS, CDR2 YFSETQ. In DNA form, the CDR3 reads TGCGCCAGCCAGGATTCCAATGAGCAGTTCTTC. Translating it yields CASQDSNEQFF. The whole variable domain, filled in from reference TRBV5-1 and TRBJ2-1, reads KAGVTQTPRYLIKTRGQQVTLSCSPISGHRSVSWYQQTPGQGLQFLFEYFSETQRNKGNFPGRFSGRQFSNSRSEMNVSTLELGDSALYLCASQDSNEQFFGPGTRLTVL.

This clone was seen more than once but under ten times. The rearrangement uses TRBV7-9 and TRBJ1-2; D not certain. Trimming took 2 bases from V and 4 from J, leaving 11 bases between them. CDR1 and CDR2 from the germline V gene are SEHNR and FQNEAQ (reference sequence). CDR3 length equals 14 residues. For the CDR3, the DNA is TGTGCCAGCAGCTTACCGGACGGAGCCTATGGCTACACCTTC. Its protein product is CASSLPDGAYGYTF.

The chain employs TRBV7-8 and TRBJ2-1, with TRBD2 matching 9 bases. The CDR3 runs to 14 residues. The V gene end was trimmed by 5 bases and the J gene end by 9 bases; junction bases not matched to a gene: 8. The V gene's germline CDR1 is SGHVS and CDR2 FQNEAQ. The chain's CDR3 is CASSPPGLAVEQFF. The CDR3 nucleotides are TGTGCCAGCAGCCCCCCGGGACTAGCTGTTGAGCAGTTCTTC.

The chain uses TRBV18 and TRBJ1-1, with 10 bases aligning to TRBD1. Germline CDR1 KGHSH, CDR2 LQKENI. V lost 6 bases and J lost 4; bases outside the gene matches: 8. The CDR3 runs to 15 residues. The CDR3: CASSRDRGIGTEAFF. CDR3 nucleotides: TGTGCCAGCTCCCGGGACAGGGGTATTGGCACTGAAGCTTTCTTT.

J is TRBJ2-7 and V is TRBV6-1; tentatively, D is TRBD1 or TRBD2 (5 bases each). Germline V gene sequence: CDR1 MNHNS, CDR2 SASEGT. This CDR3 is 12 amino acids long. V lost 6 bases and J 3 bases, leaving 9 bases between the germline ends. The CDR3 region has the DNA TGTGCCAGCAGGGGGGACGGCTACGAGCAGTACTTC. Its translation: CASRGDGYEQYF.

This clone came up many times. V is TRBV9 and J is TRBJ2-1; 10 positions match TRBD1. The CDR3 length is 15 residues. With V trimmed by 3 bases and J by 6 bases, 6 bases remained unmatched. The V gene's germline CDR1 is SGDLS and CDR2 YYNGEE. The CDR3 nucleotides are TGTGCCAGCAGCGCGAGCGGGACAGGGGTCAATGAGCAGTTCTTC. As protein: CASSASGTGVNEQFF.

The V and J genes are TRBV6-5 and TRBJ2-1; TRBD1 matches 8 bases. The length of the CDR3 is 15 residues. CDR1 and CDR2 (germline): MNHEY, SVGAGI. Germline trimming cut 0 bases from V and 9 bases from J; bases unmatched to any gene: 7. The CDR3 protein is CASSYSGQGNSEQFF. The CDR3, as DNA: TGTGCCAGCAGTTACTCTGGACAGGGAAATAGTGAGCAGTTCTTC.

By share, this clone ranks as medium-sized. The CDR3 DNA is TGTGCCAGCAGCGTCTTCCTCGGAACTGAAGCTTTCTTT. As protein: CASSVFLGTEAFF. The V gene is TRBV9, the J gene TRBJ1-1, with no clear D. The CDR3 length is 13 residues. The germline V gene has CDR1 SGDLS and CDR2 YYNGEE. Trimming took off 2 bases at V and 5 bases at J, with 10 bases between the two ends.

This clone has more than one count but fewer than ten. The chain links TRBV9 to TRBJ2-4, with 9 bases lining up with TRBD1. The V gene's germline CDR1 is SGDLS and CDR2 YYNGEE. The CDR3 is 14 amino acids. The junction had 7 bases not matched to a gene; V was cut back by 4 bases and J by 8 bases. The CDR3 DNA sequence: TGTGCCAGCAGCTCCCGGACAGGGGCGGACATTCAGTACTTC. Translating it yields CASSSRTGADIQYF. The whole variable domain, remainder taken from reference TRBV9 and TRBJ2-4, is DSGVTQTPKHLITATGQRVTLRCSPRSGDLSVYWYQQSLDQGLQFLIQYYNGEERAKGNILERFSAQQFPDLHSELNLSSLELGDSALYFCASSSRTGADIQYFGAGTRLSVL.

The chain links TRBV28 to TRBJ1-1; no firm D call. Germline V gene data show CDR1 as MDHEN and CDR2 as SYDVKM. The ends were cut back, 5 bases at V and 0 bases at J, with 7 bases in the middle. The CDR3 covers 13 residues. For the CDR3, the DNA is TGTGCCAGCAGTAACTTTCTGAACACTGAAGCTTTCTTT. This codes for CASSNFLNTEAFF.

The V gene is TRBV7-6, the J gene TRBJ1-3; D not resolved. Germline V gene sequence: CDR1 SGHVS, CDR2 FNYEAQ. V was pared by 1 base and J by 0 bases, with 7 bases between. CDR3 length: 15 amino acids. The CDR3 region has the DNA TGTGCCAGCAGCTTAGAACTTTTCTCTGGAAACACCATATATTTT. Translating it yields CASSLELFSGNTIYF.

The table lists this clone with a few counts. The rearrangement joins TRBV7-2 to TRBJ1-2; 10 bases line up with TRBD1. The V segment lost 4 bases and the J segment 2 bases; nucleotides outside the gene matches: 1. The germline V gene encodes CDR1 SGHTA and CDR2 FQGNSA. The CDR3 totals 14 residues. DNA of the CDR3: TGTGCCAGCAGCTCGGGACAGGGGAACTATGGCTACACCTTC. This encodes CASSSGQGNYGYTF. Full variable domain (rest looked up from reference TRBV7-2 and TRBJ1-2): GAGVSQSPSNKVTEKGKDVELRCDPISGHTALYWYRQSLGQGLEFLIYFQGNSAPDKSGLPSDRFSAERTGGSVSTLTIQRTQQEDSAVYLCASSSGQGNYGYTFGSGTRLTVV.

In its sample, this clone was seen many times. This rearrangement joins TRBV9 to TRBJ1-5; D call uncertain. Per germline, CDR1 SGDLS and CDR2 YYNGEE. The CDR3 totals 14 residues. V was trimmed by 0 bases and J by 3 bases, leaving 7 bases between them. The CDR3 DNA is TGTGCCAGCAGCGTAGGTTTGTACAATCAGCCCCAGCATTTT. Translated, it gives CASSVGLYNQPQHF.

This clone was detected a few times. The rearrangement links TRBV11-2 to TRBJ1-2; D unclear. There are 11 residues in the CDR3. Germline CDR1 is SGHAT and CDR2 is FQNNGV. Trimming pared 5 bases from V and 7 bases from J, leaving 8 bases between. DNA of the CDR3: TGTGCCAGCAGCGCGGGTGCTGGCTACACCTTC. Protein product: CASSAGAGYTF.

The V and J genes are TRBV15 and TRBJ1-1, with D maybe TRBD1 (6 bases). This CDR3 region has 15 residues. Trimming cost V 0 bases and J 3 bases, with 11 bases left between them. Germline loops: CDR1 LNHNV, CDR2 YYDKDF (reference sequence). The CDR3 DNA reads as TGTGCCACCAGCAGAGATAAGCAGGGGCACACTGAAGCTTTCTTT. Its translation is CATSRDKQGHTEAFF.

This clone has only a few counts. This chain links TRBV5-4 with TRBJ2-3; 12 nucleotides line up with TRBD1. The V and J ends lost 9 bases and 4 bases, in that order; junction bases with no gene match: 15. The V gene's germline CDR1 is SGHNT and CDR2 YYREEE (reference sequence). The CDR3 extends over 17 amino acids. CDR3 protein: CAIPLRDRGQGADTQYF. The DNA of the CDR3 is TGTGCCATTCCATTAAGGGACAGGGGGCAAGGTGCAGATACGCAGTATTTT.

Only a few counts were recorded for this clone. The V and J genes are TRBV2 and TRBJ1-5; unclear D gene. The CDR3 has 14 residues. Germline loops: CDR1 SNHLY, CDR2 FYNNEI. Trimming shortened V by 9 bases and J by 1 base, and 13 bases separated the two germline ends. The CDR3 nucleotides are TGTGCCAGTTGCGGGATTGAGAGCAATCAGCCCCAGCATTTT. It specifies CASCGIESNQPQHF.

There are many counts of this clone. The genes are TRBV4-1 and TRBJ2-4; D may be TRBD2 (6 bases). The CDR3 contains 14 residues. The germline gives CDR1 MGHRA, CDR2 YSYEKL. The V gene lost 0 bases and the J gene lost 6 bases, with 9 bases spanning the gap. In nucleotides, the CDR3 is TGCGCCAGCAGCCAAGAGCAGGAGGGAAACATTCAGTACTTC. Translation gives CASSQEQEGNIQYF.

The rearrangement links TRBV6-5 to TRBJ1-2; D uncertain. Germline CDR1 is MNHEY and CDR2 is SVGAGI. Trimming left V 0 bases short and J 9 bases short, with 14 bases between. The CDR3 totals 14 residues. The CDR3: CASSYSREAVSYTF. The DNA of the CDR3 is TGTGCCAGCAGTTACTCGAGGGAAGCCGTGAGCTACACCTTC.

The chain combines TRBV19 with TRBJ1-4; D is unresolved. This CDR3 has 14 residues. V lost 5 bases and J lost 8, with 15 bases in between. Germline CDR1 and CDR2: LNHDA and SQIVND (reference sequence). CDR3 region: CASSLRQGGEKLFF. In nucleotides, the CDR3 is TGTGCCAGTAGTCTTCGACAAGGAGGCGAAAAACTGTTTTTT.

This clone was seen more than once but under ten times. This chain joins TRBV28 and TRBJ2-5; no reliable D call. Germline V gene lookup returns CDR1 MDHEN and CDR2 SYDVKM. V was pared by 4 bases and J by 4 bases, with 13 bases between. This CDR3 region has 14 residues. CDR3 coding DNA: TGTGCCAGCAGTTCGAACGAATTCAGAGAGACCCAGTACTTC. This translates into CASSSNEFRETQYF. Variable domain in full (rest from reference TRBV28 and TRBJ2-5): DVKVTQSSRYLVKRTGEKVFLECVQDMDHENMFWYRQDPGLGLRLIYFSYDVKMKEKGDIPEGYSVSREKKERFSLILESASTNQTSMYLCASSSNEFRETQYFGPGTRLLVL.

The chain links TRBV2 to TRBJ2-1; no reliable D call. The CDR3 extends over 11 amino acids. Trimming pared 8 bases from V and 6 bases from J, leaving 8 bases between. Germline V CDR1 and CDR2: SNHLY, FYNNEI. This CDR3 reads CASSAANEQFF. CDR3 bases: TGTGCCAGCTCTGCGGCCAATGAGCAGTTCTTC.

This clone came up many times. The junction and the germline gene differ at one end; a read error may be behind it. The chain is built from TRBV11-2 and TRBJ2-7, with 8 nucleotides matching TRBD1. This CDR3 is built from 12 residues. Germline values: CDR1 SGHAT, CDR2 FQNNGV. CDR3 DNA: TGTGCCAGCAGCTTAGGACAGGGGAAGAGTGACTTC. Translation gives CASSLGQGKSDF.

V and J are TRBV6-1 and TRBJ1-6; no reliable D call. The CDR3 spans 13 residues. V lost 6 bases to trimming and J lost 9 bases, with 12 bases between them. Germline CDR1 MNHNS, CDR2 SASEGT. The CDR3 DNA reads as TGTGCCAGCAGAAGCAGCCCGGGTTCACCCCTCCACTTT. Its translation: CASRSSPGSPLHF.